The 22 T cell receptor beta chains given below trace back to one sample, sequenced in a study of a mutant IDH1 vaccine in newly diagnosed glioma (dated by TCRdb to the early 2020s). The sample's time point, from its label and the paper: baseline, week 1 (first vaccination visit). The sample's treatment or condition label, decoded: pre-vaccination baseline after standard-of-care therapy. The library was generated by the immunoSEQ multiplex PCR assay. TCRdb retrieved this table from immuneACCESS and kept in-frame rearrangements only. Not all clones are present; in checked studies, unresolved V genes account for under half, and no reason is known for the remainder. Present in this sample are about 59,000 clones, about 91% of which were seen just once. Over 2.5% of the sample rests with the top ten. This material consisted of PBMCs, taken from a glioma patient treated with radiotherapy, temozolomide or both. Receptors originate from a man aged 45-65 years with glioma.

The gene calls are TRBV30 and TRBJ1-5; D is uncertain. V was pared by 2 bases and J by 5 bases, with 10 bases between. The V gene's germline CDR1 is GTSNPN and CDR2 SVGIG (reference sequence). The CDR3 spans 13 residues. The CDR3 sequence is CAWSPQADQPQHF. The CDR3 region has the DNA TGTGCCTGGAGTCCCCAGGCGGATCAGCCCCAGCATTTT.

The chain carries TRBV5-1 and TRBJ1-4; TRBD1 matches at 7 bases. V was clipped by 1 base and J by 5 bases; unmatched bases: 8. Germline CDR1 SGHRS, CDR2 YFSETQ. CDR3 length: 16 amino acids. CDR3 DNA: TGCGCCAGCAGCTTGCGAGGGACAGCGAGGAATGAAAAACTGTTTTTT. Translated: CASSLRGTARNEKLFF.

The genes are TRBV29-1 and TRBJ2-7; TRBD1 aligns across 10 bases. There are 12 residues in the CDR3. V trimming: 7 bases; J trimming: 5 bases; junction bases outside the gene matches: 5. Germline CDR1 and CDR2: SQVTM and ANQGSEA. DNA for the CDR3: TGCAGCGGGCGGGACAGGGGCGACGAGCAGTACTTC. As protein: CSGRDRGDEQYF.

This clone turned up a few times. This chain links TRBV6-1 with TRBJ1-1, with a tentative D call TRBD1 (6 bases). The CDR3 spans 16 residues. Trimming took off 0 bases at V and 5 bases at J, with 16 bases between the two ends. CDR1 is MNHNS and CDR2 is SASEGT in the germline V gene. In DNA form, the CDR3 reads TGTGCCAGCAGTGAAGCGCACCTGACAGGCTATACTGAAGCTTTCTTT. This gives the protein CASSEAHLTGYTEAFF.

The V gene is TRBV5-1, the J gene TRBJ2-5; possibly TRBD1 for D (5 bases). The end of the DNA fits TRBJ2-7 better, so the J call may be wrong. CDR3 size: 13 residues. Germline values: CDR1 SGHRS, CDR2 YFSETQ. Here the CDR3 DNA reads TGCGCCAGCAGCCCTCCAAGTGGGGCCGAGCAGTACTTC. This translates into CASSPPSGAEQYF.

The chain employs TRBV4-1 and TRBJ2-7; 8 nucleotides match TRBD1. This CDR3 has 14 residues. CDR1 is MGHRA and CDR2 is YSYEKL in the germline V gene. The CDR3 here is CASSQENLSGTGNV. In nucleotides, the CDR3 is TGCGCCAGCAGCCAAGAAAACCTCTCCGGGACAGGTAACGTC.

This sequence joins TRBV5-1 and TRBJ2-2; 7 nucleotides align to TRBD2. Germline assignment: CDR1 SGHRS and CDR2 YFSETQ. Trimming took 2 bases from V and 0 from J; bases not matched to a gene: 4. The CDR3 runs 16 residues. The DNA for the CDR3 is TGCGCCAGCAGCTTACTAGCGAGATCGAACACCGGGGAGCTGTTTTTT. Translating it yields CASSLLARSNTGELFF.

V usage is TRBV7-9 and J usage is TRBJ2-2; D unresolved. The CDR3 contains 14 residues. Trimming pared 5 bases from V and 5 bases from J, leaving 12 bases between. Per germline, CDR1 SEHNR and CDR2 FQNEAQ (reference sequence). The CDR3 DNA follows: TGTGCCAGCAGCCCCCAAGGTCAAACCGGGGAGCTGTTTTTT. Translating gives CASSPQGQTGELFF.

This chain uses TRBV19 with TRBJ2-7; tentatively, D is TRBD1 (5 bases). Germline loops: CDR1 LNHDA, CDR2 SQIVND (reference sequence). The length of the CDR3 is 14 residues. Trimming removed 6 bases from V and 5 bases from J, with 17 bases in between. The CDR3 loop is CASSDRTRADEQYF. The DNA for the CDR3 is TGTGCCAGTAGCGACCGGACACGCGCCGACGAGCAGTACTTC.

The chain combines TRBV2 with TRBJ1-2, with D possibly being TRBD1 (6 bases). The CDR3 extends over 13 amino acids. Deletions cut 4 bases from V and 8 bases from J, with 14 bases between. Per the germline V gene, CDR1 is SNHLY and CDR2 is FYNNEI. CDR3 protein: CASSAGGREGYTF. The CDR3 region has the DNA TGTGCCAGCAGTGCCGGGGGCCGGGAAGGCTACACCTTC.

The chain couples TRBV7-8 to TRBJ2-3; D remains unclear. This CDR3 comprises 14 residues. The V end lost 1 base, the J end lost 2 bases, and 7 bases lay between the germline ends. Germline CDR1 SGHVS, CDR2 FQNEAQ. The chain's CDR3 is CASSLEAYTDTQYF. The DNA of the CDR3 is TGTGCCAGCAGCTTAGAGGCCTACACAGATACGCAGTATTTT.

J is TRBJ2-7 and V is TRBV6-5; 9 bases are shared with TRBD1. Germline V lookup: CDR1 MNHEY, CDR2 SVGAGI. The ends lost 6 bases at V and 3 bases at J; junction bases unmatched: 6. The CDR3 spans 14 residues. In nucleotides, the CDR3 is TGTGCCAGCAGGGCCGGGACAGGGTACTACGAGCAGTACTTC. Translated: CASRAGTGYYEQYF.

This clone came up a few times. V is TRBV6-4 and J is TRBJ2-2; a possible D gene is TRBD2 (5 bases). The V gene's germline CDR1 is MRHNA and CDR2 SNTAGT. The V end was cut by 3 bases, the J end by 3 bases, with 5 bases between. The CDR3 sequence is 13 residues long. CDR3: CASSEDYTGELFF. The CDR3 DNA sequence: TGTGCCAGCAGTGAGGACTACACCGGGGAGCTGTTTTTT.

The rearrangement uses TRBV30 and TRBJ2-5; D call uncertain. The germline CDR1 and CDR2 sequences are GTSNPN and SVGIG (reference sequence). Trimming shortened V by 0 bases and J by 7 bases, and 12 bases separated the two germline ends. The CDR3 loop spans 13 amino acids. The CDR3 nucleotides read TGTGCCTGGAGTGTTTCTATTTACGGGACCCAGTACTTC. Its translation is CAWSVSIYGTQYF. Drawing the rest from reference TRBV30 and TRBJ2-5, the complete variable domain is SQTIHQWPATLVQPVGSPLSLECTVEGTSNPNLYWYRQAAGRGLQLLFYSVGIGQISSEVPQNLSASRPQDRQFILSSKKLLLSDSGFYLCAWSVSIYGTQYFGPGTRLLVL.

The chain joins TRBV25-1 to TRBJ2-2; TRBD1 matches at 11 bases. The CDR3 length is 14 residues. V trimming: 6 bases; J trimming: 6 bases; junction bases outside the gene matches: 3. Germline values: CDR1 MGHDK, CDR2 SYGVNS. The CDR3 loop is CASSPGQGAGELFF. Here the CDR3 DNA reads TGTGCCAGCAGCCCGGGACAGGGGGCCGGGGAGCTGTTTTTT.

The chain couples TRBV11-2 to TRBJ1-1; D unresolved. CDR1 and CDR2 (germline): SGHAT, FQNNGV. The CDR3 has 14 residues. The V gene lost 4 bases and the J gene lost 4 bases, with 13 bases spanning the gap. CDR3 protein: CASSSRTLATEAFF. As DNA, the CDR3 is TGTGCCAGCAGCTCCCGCACCCTGGCCACTGAAGCTTTCTTT.

J is TRBJ1-1 and V is TRBV19; D ambiguous. This CDR3 contains 11 residues. Trimming removed 8 bases from V and 4 bases from J, with 8 bases in between. From germline, CDR1 is LNHDA and CDR2 SQIVND (reference sequence). Here the CDR3 reads CASASFTEAFF. Written as DNA, the CDR3 is TGTGCCAGTGCTTCCTTCACTGAAGCTTTCTTT.

The chain has TRBV25-1 and TRBJ1-1, with unresolved D. In germline, CDR1 is MGHDK, CDR2 SYGVNS. The CDR3 extends over 16 amino acids. V was clipped by 4 bases and J by 1 base, with 16 bases between them. The CDR3 here is CASSAPWGSENTEAFF. The CDR3, as DNA: TGTGCCAGCAGTGCCCCCTGGGGATCGGAGAACACTGAAGCTTTCTTT.

The chain employs TRBV5-1 and TRBJ1-2; 8 bases agree with TRBD1. V shed 2 bases and J 8 bases; nucleotides not matched to a gene: 11. CDR1 is SGHRS and CDR2 is YFSETQ in the germline V gene. This CDR3 spans 15 amino acids. CDR3 protein: CASSFGQGAVGGYTF. The CDR3 region has the DNA TGCGCCAGCAGCTTTGGGCAGGGGGCAGTCGGCGGCTACACCTTC.

This chain connects TRBV7-9 to TRBJ2-5, with D unclear. In germline, CDR1 is SEHNR, CDR2 FQNEAQ (reference sequence). V was trimmed by 2 bases and J by 0 bases, leaving 19 bases between them. The CDR3 loop spans 18 amino acids. DNA for the CDR3: TGTGCCAGCAGCTTACCGCCCAACTCAGCCCCCAACCAAGAGACCCAGTACTTC. This sequence encodes CASSLPPNSAPNQETQYF. Together with reference TRBV7-9 and TRBJ2-5, the CDR3 gives the full variable domain: DTGVSQNPRHKITKRGQNVTFRCDPISEHNRLYWYRQTLGQGPEFLTYFQNEAQLEKSRLLSDRFSAERPKGSFSTLEIQRTEQGDSAMYLCASSLPPNSAPNQETQYFGPGTRLLVL.

V gene TRBV6-6 combines with J gene TRBJ1-5; D unclear. Trimming pared 5 bases from V and 0 bases from J, leaving 8 bases between. The CDR3 loop spans 14 amino acids. The V gene's germline CDR1 is MNHNY and CDR2 SVGAGI (reference sequence). DNA of the CDR3: TGTGCCAGCAGTAGATACGATAGCAATCAGCCCCAGCATTTT. Translation gives CASSRYDSNQPQHF.

The chain carries TRBV2 and TRBJ1-2; 10 bases align to TRBD1. V lost 8 bases and J lost 6; bases outside the gene matches: 9. The CDR3 loop spans 14 amino acids. CDR1 and CDR2 (germline): SNHLY, FYNNEI. This CDR3 reads CASGTRQGANGYTF. The CDR3 bases are TGTGCCAGCGGCACACGACAGGGGGCAAATGGCTACACCTTC.